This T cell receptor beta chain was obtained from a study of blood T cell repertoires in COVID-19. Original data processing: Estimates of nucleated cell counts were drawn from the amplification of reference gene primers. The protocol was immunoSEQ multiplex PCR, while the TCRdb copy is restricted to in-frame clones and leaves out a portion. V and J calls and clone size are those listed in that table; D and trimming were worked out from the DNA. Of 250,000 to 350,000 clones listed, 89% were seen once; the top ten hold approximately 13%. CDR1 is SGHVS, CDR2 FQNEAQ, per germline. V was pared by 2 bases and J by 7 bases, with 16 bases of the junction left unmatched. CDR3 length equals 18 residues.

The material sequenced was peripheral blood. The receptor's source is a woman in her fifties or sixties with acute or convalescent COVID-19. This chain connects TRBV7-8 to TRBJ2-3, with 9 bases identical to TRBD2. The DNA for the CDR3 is TGTGCCAGCAGCTTAATTATGGCGGGAGGGCCGGGCGCGAATACGCAGTATTTT. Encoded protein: CASSLIMAGGPGANTQYF. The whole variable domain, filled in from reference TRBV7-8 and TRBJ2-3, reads GAGVSQSPRYKVAKRGQDVALRCDPISGHVSLFWYQQALGQGPEFLTYFQNEAQLDKSGLPSDRFFAERPEGSVSTLKIQRTQQEDSAVYLCASSLIMAGGPGANTQYFGPGTRLTVL.